The subject of this entry is one T cell receptor (beta chain). These data come from a study of T cell responses to AZD1222 COVID-19 vaccine. This CDR3 contains 16 residues. The germline V gene has CDR1 SGHRS and CDR2 YFSETQ. Trimming shortened V by 4 bases and J by 6 bases, and 20 bases separated the two germline ends. The assay was immunoSEQ multiplex PCR, and TCRdb's table has in-frame clones only and misses some. The sample holds fewer than 150,000 clones, about 93% seen once. The sample here was peripheral blood, taken 28 days after the second AZD1222 dose. V and J are TRBV5-1 and TRBJ2-1; D tentatively reads TRBD1 or TRBD2 (5 bases each). The sequence was collected from an adult who received the AZD1222 COVID-19 vaccine. This CDR3 is CASSKGPGMTGNEQFF. In DNA form, the CDR3 reads TGCGCCAGCAGCAAGGGACCGGGGATGACTGGCAATGAGCAGTTCTTC.